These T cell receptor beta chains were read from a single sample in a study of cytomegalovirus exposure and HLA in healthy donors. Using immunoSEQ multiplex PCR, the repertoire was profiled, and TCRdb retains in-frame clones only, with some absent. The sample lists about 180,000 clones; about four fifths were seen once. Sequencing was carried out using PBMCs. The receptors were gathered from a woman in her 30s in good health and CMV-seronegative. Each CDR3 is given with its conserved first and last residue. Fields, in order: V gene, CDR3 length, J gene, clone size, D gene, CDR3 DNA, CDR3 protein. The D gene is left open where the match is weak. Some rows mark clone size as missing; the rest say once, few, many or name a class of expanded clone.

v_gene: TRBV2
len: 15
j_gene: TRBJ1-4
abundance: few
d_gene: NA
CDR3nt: TGTGCCAGCAGAGCTCTACAGGGAACTAATGAAAAACTGTTTTTT
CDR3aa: CASRALQGTNEKLFF

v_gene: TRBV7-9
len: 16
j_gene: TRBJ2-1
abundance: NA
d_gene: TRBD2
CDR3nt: TGTGCCAGCAGCTTTCAGTTAGCGGGGGGCTACAATGAGCAGTTCTTC
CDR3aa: CASSFQLAGGYNEQFF

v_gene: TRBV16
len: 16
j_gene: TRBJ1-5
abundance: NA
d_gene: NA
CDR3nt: TGTGCCAGCAGCCAATCGGGGAGGATTAGCAATCAGCCCCAGCATTTT
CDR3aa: CASSQSGRISNQPQHF

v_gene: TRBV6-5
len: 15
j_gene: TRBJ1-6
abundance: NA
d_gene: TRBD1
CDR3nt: TGTGCCAGCAGTTCACGACAGGGACAGAATTCACCCCTCCACTTT
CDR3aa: CASSSRQGQNSPLHF

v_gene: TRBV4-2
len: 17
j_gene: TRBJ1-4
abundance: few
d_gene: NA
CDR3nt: TGTGCCAGCAGCCAAGAGGAACGTCAGGGCCCTAATGAAAAACTGTTTTTT
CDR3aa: CASSQEERQGPNEKLFF

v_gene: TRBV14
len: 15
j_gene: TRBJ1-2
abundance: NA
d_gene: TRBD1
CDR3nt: TGTGCCAGCAGCCCAATCCGACAGGGTAGCAGTGGCTACACCTTC
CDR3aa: CASSPIRQGSSGYTF

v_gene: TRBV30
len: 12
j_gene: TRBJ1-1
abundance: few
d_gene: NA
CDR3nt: TGTGCCTGGGTTAGGGGTAACACTGAAGCTTTCTTT
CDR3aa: CAWVRGNTEAFF

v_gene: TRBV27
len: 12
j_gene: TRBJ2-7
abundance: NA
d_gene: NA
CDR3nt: TGTGCCAGCAGCCCCGGAGGGTACGAGCAGTACTTC
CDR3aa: CASSPGGYEQYF

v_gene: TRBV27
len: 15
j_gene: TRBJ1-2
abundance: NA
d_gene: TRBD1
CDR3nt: TGTGCCAGCAGTGTTCGGGGCAGGGGGCAATTGGGCTACACCTTC
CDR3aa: CASSVRGRGQLGYTF

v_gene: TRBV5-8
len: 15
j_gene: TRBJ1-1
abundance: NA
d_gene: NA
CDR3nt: TGTGCCAGCAGCTTGGCTCCTCATTCGGACACTGAAGCTTTCTTT
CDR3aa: CASSLAPHSDTEAFF

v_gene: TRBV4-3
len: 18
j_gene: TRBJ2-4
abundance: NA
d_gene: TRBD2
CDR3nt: TGCGCCAGCAGCCAAGTAGCGGGGGGTGACCCGGCCAAAAACATTCAGTACTTC
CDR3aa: CASSQVAGGDPAKNIQYF

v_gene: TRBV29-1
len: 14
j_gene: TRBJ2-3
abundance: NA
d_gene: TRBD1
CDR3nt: TGCAGCGTCGCAAGGGGACAGAGCACAGATACGCAGTATTTT
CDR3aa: CSVARGQSTDTQYF

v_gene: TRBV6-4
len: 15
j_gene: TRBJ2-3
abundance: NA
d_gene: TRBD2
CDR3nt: TGTGCCAGCAGTGATCTAGCGGGGGGTGCAGATACGCAGTATTTT
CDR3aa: CASSDLAGGADTQYF

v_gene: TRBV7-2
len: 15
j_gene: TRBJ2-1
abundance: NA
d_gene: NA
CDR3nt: TGTGCCAGCAGCTTAGAGGTGAGCGCCTACAATGAGCAGTTCTTC
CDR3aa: CASSLEVSAYNEQFF

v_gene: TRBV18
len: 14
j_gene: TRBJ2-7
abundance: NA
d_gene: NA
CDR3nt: TGTGCCAGCTCGACTGACAGGAGCTCCTACGAGCAGTACTTC
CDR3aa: CASSTDRSSYEQYF

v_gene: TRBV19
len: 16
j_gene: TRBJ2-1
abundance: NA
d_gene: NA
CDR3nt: TGTGCCAGTAGTATAGCAGCTAGAAGAGGATACAATGAGCAGTTCTTC
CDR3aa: CASSIAARRGYNEQFF

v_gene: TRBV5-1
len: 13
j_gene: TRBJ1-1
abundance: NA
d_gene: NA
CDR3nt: TGCGCCAGCAGCTTAGAGGTGGACACTGAAGCTTTCTTT
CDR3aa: CASSLEVDTEAFF

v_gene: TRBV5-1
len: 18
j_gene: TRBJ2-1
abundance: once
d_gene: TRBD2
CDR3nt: TGCGCCAGCAGCTGGGCCTCCTTAACGGCGGGGGGGTTTAATGAGCAGTTCTTC
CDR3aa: CASSWASLTAGGFNEQFF

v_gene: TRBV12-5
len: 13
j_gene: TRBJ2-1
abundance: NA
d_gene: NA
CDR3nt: TGTGCTAGTGGTTTGGTACCCCCCGAGGGTCGTTTCTTC
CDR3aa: CASGLVPPEGRFF

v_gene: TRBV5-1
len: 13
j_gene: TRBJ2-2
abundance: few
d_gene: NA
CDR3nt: TGCGCCAGCAGAGAACCGGGACTCACGGAGCTGTTTTTT
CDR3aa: CASREPGLTELFF

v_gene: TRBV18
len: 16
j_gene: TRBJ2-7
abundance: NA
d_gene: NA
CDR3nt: TGTGCCAGCTCACCACGGGTGCGGGGGCACTCCTACGAGCAGTACTTC
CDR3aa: CASSPRVRGHSYEQYF

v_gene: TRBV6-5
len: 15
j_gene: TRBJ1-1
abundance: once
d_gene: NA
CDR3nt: TGTGCCAGCAGTTTTGAGGGAACAGCCGTCCGAGGGGCTTTCTTT
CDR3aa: CASSFEGTAVRGAFF